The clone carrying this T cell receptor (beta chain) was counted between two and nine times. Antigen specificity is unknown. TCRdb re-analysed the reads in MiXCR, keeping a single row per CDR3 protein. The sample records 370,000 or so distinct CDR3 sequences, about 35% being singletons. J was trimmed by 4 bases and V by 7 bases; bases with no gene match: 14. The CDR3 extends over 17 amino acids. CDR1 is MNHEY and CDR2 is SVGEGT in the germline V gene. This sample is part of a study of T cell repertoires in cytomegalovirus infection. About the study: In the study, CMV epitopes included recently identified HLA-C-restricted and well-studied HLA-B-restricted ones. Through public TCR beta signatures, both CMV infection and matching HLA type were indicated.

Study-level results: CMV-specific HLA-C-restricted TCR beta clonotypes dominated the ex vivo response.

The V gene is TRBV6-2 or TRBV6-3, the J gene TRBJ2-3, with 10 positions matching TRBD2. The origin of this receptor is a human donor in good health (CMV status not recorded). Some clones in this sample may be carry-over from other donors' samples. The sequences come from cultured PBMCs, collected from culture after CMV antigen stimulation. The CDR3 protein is CASTLAGERPGSDTQYF. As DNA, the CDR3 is TGTGCCAGCACCCTAGCGGGAGAGAGGCCCGGTTCAGATACGCAGTATTTT.